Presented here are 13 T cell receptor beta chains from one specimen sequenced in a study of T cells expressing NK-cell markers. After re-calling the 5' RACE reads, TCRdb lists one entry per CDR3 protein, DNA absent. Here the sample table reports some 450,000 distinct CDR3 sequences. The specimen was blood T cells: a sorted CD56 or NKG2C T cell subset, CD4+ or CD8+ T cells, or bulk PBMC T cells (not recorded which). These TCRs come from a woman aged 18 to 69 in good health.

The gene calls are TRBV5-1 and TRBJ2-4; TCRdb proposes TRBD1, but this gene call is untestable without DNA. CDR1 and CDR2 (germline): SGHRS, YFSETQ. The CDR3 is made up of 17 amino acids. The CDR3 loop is CASSPGGGDVAKNIQYF.

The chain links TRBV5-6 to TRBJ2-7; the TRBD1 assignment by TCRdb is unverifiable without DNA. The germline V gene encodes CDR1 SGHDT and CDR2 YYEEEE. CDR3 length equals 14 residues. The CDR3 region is CASSLGQLRDEQYF.

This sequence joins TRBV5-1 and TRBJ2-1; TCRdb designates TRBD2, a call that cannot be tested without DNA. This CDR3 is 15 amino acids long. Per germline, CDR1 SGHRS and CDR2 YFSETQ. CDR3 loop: CASSLVVAGADEQFF. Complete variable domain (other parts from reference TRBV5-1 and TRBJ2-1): KAGVTQTPRYLIKTRGQQVTLSCSPISGHRSVSWYQQTPGQGLQFLFEYFSETQRNKGNFPGRFSGRQFSNSRSEMNVSTLELGDSALYLCASSLVVAGADEQFFGPGTRLTVL.

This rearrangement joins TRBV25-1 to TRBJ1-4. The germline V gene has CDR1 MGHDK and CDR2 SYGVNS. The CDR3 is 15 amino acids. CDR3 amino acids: CASTPGGSRIEKLFF.

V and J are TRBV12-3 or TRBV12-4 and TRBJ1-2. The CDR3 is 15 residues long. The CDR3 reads CASSKSPGPSIGYTF.

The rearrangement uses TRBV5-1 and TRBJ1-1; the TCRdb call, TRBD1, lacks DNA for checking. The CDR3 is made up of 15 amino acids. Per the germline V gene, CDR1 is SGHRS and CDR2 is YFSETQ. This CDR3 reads CASAAAGGLNTEAFF.

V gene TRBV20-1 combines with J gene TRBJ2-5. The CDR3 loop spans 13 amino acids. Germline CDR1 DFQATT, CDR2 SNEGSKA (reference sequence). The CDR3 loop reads CSAISKGKETQYF.

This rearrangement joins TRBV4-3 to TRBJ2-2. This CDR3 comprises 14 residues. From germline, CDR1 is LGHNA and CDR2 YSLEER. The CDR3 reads CASSQGQLTGELFF.

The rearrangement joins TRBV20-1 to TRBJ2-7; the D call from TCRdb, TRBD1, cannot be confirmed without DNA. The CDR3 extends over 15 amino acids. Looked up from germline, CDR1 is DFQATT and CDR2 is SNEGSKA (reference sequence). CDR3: CSALTWGQGSYEQYF.

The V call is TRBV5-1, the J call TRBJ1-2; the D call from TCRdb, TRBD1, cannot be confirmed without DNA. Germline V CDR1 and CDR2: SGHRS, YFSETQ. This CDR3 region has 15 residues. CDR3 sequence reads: CASSLATGISYGYTF.

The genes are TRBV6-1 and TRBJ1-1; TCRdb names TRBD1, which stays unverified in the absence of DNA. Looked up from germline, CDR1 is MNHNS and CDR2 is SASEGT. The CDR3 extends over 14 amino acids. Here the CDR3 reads CASSIAPTAIEAFF.

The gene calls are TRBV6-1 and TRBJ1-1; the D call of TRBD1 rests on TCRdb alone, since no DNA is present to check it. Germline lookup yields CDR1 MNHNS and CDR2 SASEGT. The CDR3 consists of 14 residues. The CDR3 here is CASSPRGANTEAFF.

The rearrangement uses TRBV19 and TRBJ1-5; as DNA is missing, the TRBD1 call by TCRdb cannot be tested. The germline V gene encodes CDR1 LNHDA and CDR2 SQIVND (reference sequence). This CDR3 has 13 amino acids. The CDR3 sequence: CASKTGYNQPQHF. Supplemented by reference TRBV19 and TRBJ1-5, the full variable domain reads DGGITQSPKYLFRKEGQNVTLSCEQNLNHDAMYWYRQDPGQGLRLIYYSQIVNDFQKGDIAEGYSVSREKKESFPLTVTSAQKNPTAFYLCASKTGYNQPQHFGDGTRLSIL.